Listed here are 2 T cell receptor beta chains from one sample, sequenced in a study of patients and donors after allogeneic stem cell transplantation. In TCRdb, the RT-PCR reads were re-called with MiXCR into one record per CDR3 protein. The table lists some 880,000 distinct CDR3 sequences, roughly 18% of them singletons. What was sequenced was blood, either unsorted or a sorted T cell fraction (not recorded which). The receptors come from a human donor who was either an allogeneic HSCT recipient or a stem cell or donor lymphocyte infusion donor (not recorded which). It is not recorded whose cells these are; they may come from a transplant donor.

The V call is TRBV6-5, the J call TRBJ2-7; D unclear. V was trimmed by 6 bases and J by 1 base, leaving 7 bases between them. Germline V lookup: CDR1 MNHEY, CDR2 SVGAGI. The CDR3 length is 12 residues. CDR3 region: CASSRRSYEQYF. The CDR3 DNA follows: TGTGCCAGCAGCCGAAGGTCCTACGAGCAGTACTTC.

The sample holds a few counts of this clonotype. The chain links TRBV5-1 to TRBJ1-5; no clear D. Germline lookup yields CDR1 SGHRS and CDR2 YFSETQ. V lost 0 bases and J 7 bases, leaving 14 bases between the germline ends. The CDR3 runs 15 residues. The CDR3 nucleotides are TGCGCCAGCAGCTTGGGTACTGGGATTGAGCAGCCCCAGCATTTT. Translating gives CASSLGTGIEQPQHF.